A selection of T cell receptor beta chains follows, all from one sample in a study of T cell changes during pregnancy in multiple sclerosis. Assay: immunoSEQ multiplex PCR; the TCRdb copy retains only in-frame clones and omits some. The sample holds about 72,000 clones, 91% seen once. The source was peripheral blood, collected in the third trimester of pregnancy. The receptors come from a female donor in good health, enrolled as a control in a pregnancy study. Both conserved end residues are part of each CDR3. The D gene is left open where the match is weak. Some rows have no size entry. The others give once, few or many, or a class for an expanded clone.

>TRBJ2-7|TRBD2|TRBV30|.
CAWTHRGRALWQYF
TGTGCCTGGACGCATCGGGGGAGGGCTTTATGGCAGTACTTC
>TRBJ2-2|TRBD2|TRBV4-2|.
CASSLLAGGAELFF
TGTGCCAGCAGCCTGTTAGCGGGGGGGGCGGAACTGTTTTTT
>TRBJ2-2|.|TRBV5-6|once
CASSLGTSNTGELFF
TGTGCCAGCAGCTTGGGGACTTCGAACACCGGGGAGCTGTTTTTT
>TRBJ2-5|.|TRBV5-1|.
CASSLGPGETQYF
TGCGCCAGCAGCCTGGGCCCGGGAGAGACCCAGTACTTC
>TRBJ1-1|TRBD1|TRBV9|few
CASSVVDRANTEAFF
TGTGCCAGCAGCGTAGTGGACAGGGCGAACACTGAAGCTTTCTTT
>TRBJ2-5|.|TRBV7-9|.
CASTHGGHGETQYF
TGTGCCAGCACCCACGGCGGGCATGGGGAGACCCAGTACTTC
>TRBJ2-3|TRBD2|TRBV6-1|.
CASSGKRSGGAPDTQYF
TGTGCCAGCAGTGGCAAACGTAGCGGGGGGGCACCAGATACGCAGTATTTT
>TRBJ1-5|.|TRBV28|.
CASSTDRQSQPQHF
TGTGCCAGCAGTACAGACAGACAATCCCAGCCCCAGCATTTT
>TRBJ1-2|TRBD1|TRBV7-2|.
CASSEDRRILGYTF
TGTGCCAGCAGCGAGGACAGGAGGATACTTGGCTACACCTTC
>TRBJ1-1|.|TRBV7-8|.
CASSLVNRANTEAFF
TGTGCCAGCAGCTTAGTTAACAGGGCGAACACTGAAGCTTTCTTT
>TRBJ2-6|.|TRBV14|.
CASSLSGEGANVLTF
TGTGCCAGCAGCCTTTCTGGGGAGGGGGCCAACGTCCTGACTTTC
>TRBJ1-2|TRBD1|TRBV5-1|.
CASSIGTEGNYGYTF
TGCGCCAGCAGCATAGGGACAGAGGGGAACTATGGCTACACCTTC
>TRBJ2-7|TRBD2|TRBV5-1|.
CASSLLGLAGRHSYEQYF
TGCGCCAGCAGCCTCCTAGGACTAGCGGGGCGACACTCCTACGAGCAGTACTTC
>TRBJ1-1|.|TRBV10-3|.
CAISWTADTEAFF
TGTGCCATCAGTTGGACAGCCGACACTGAAGCTTTCTTT
>TRBJ2-7|.|TRBV19|.
CASSSRTNTLSYEQYF
TGTGCCAGTAGTTCCCGGACTAACACCCTATCCTACGAGCAGTACTTC
>TRBJ1-1|.|TRBV9|.
CASSTDSRGTEAFF
TGTGCCAGCAGTACGGACAGCCGGGGCACTGAAGCTTTCTTT
>TRBJ2-3|.|TRBV6-5|.
CASSSPTIRTDTQYF
TGTGCCAGCAGCTCCCCGACAATACGCACAGATACGCAGTATTTT
>TRBJ2-7|.|TRBV15|.
CATSRARGAYEQYF
TGTGCCACCAGCAGAGCCCGAGGCGCCTACGAGCAGTACTTC
>TRBJ1-2|TRBD1|TRBV6-4|.
CASSSGQGPGYTF
TGTGCCAGCAGCTCGGGACAGGGGCCTGGCTACACCTTC
>TRBJ2-7|.|TRBV7-9|.
CASLGATYEQYF
TGTGCCAGCCTGGGGGCGACCTACGAGCAGTACTTC
>TRBJ2-2|.|TRBV19|.
CASSILGARDRTGELFF
TGTGCCAGTAGTATTTTAGGGGCTAGAGATCGAACCGGGGAGCTGTTTTTT
>TRBJ2-7|.|TRBV28|once
CASSITGFPYEQYF
TGTGCCAGCAGTATTACAGGGTTCCCCTACGAGCAGTACTTC
>TRBJ2-7|.|TRBV6-5|.
CASSYQGSSYEQYF
TGTGCCAGCAGTTATCAGGGAAGCTCCTACGAGCAGTACTTC
>TRBJ1-1|.|TRBV6-1|.
CASRTGTEAFF
TGTGCCTCACGAACGGGCACTGAAGCTTTCTTT
>TRBJ2-3|.|TRBV5-1|.
CASSLDWRATDTQYF
TGCGCCAGCAGCCTGGACTGGAGGGCCACAGATACGCAGTATTTT
>TRBJ2-1|TRBD1|TRBV11-2|once
CASSLTGASYNEQFF
TGTGCCAGCAGTCTTACAGGGGCCTCCTACAATGAGCAGTTCTTC
>TRBJ1-3|TRBD1|TRBV6-6|.
CASSQTGANSGNTIYF
TGTGCCAGCAGTCAGACAGGGGCTAACTCTGGAAACACCATATATTTT
>TRBJ2-3|TRBD2|TRBV5-1|.
CASRGAGGLSDTQYF
TGCGCCAGCAGGGGAGCGGGGGGGCTGTCAGATACGCAGTATTTT
>TRBJ1-5|.|TRBV6-4|.
CASSDSGGSNQPQHF
TGTGCCAGCAGTGACTCAGGGGGTAGCAATCAGCCCCAGCATTTT
>TRBJ2-5|.|TRBV5-1|.
CASNPGMEETQYF
TGCGCCAGCAACCCAGGCATGGAAGAGACCCAGTACTTC
>TRBJ2-5|.|TRBV5-5|.
CASSPYQETQYF
TGTGCCAGCAGCCCGTACCAAGAGACCCAGTACTTC
>TRBJ1-4|.|TRBV18|.
CASSQTGPTTNEKLFF
TGTGCCAGCTCACAGACAGGTCCAACAACTAATGAAAAACTGTTTTTT
>TRBJ2-7|TRBD2|TRBV5-4|.
CASSQGLAGAGEQYF
TGTGCCAGCAGCCAGGGACTAGCGGGAGCGGGTGAGCAGTACTTC